This entry features one TCR beta chain sequence. This entry belongs to a study of shared T cell receptors in the human thymus. Produced via immunoSEQ multiplex PCR; TCRdb's table is partial and in-frame only. Seen here are 640,000 or so clones, approximately 87% observed once, and the top ten hold roughly 0.0087%. Between the trimmed V and J ends, which lost 2 bases and 6 bases, there was a span of 9 bases. This CDR3 has 12 residues. Germline V gene sequence: CDR1 SGHDT, CDR2 YYEEEE. The same sample was also used in a study of human thymus T cells. That investigation notes: Having corrective surgery for congenital heart defects, healthy Finnish infants were the ones who donated. Blood and thymic repertoires both appeared biased in V and J gene usage. Related research described strongly overlapping thymic repertoires in unrelated people.

The sample comprised thymocytes. This TCR derives from a boy younger than two with a congenital heart defect. The rearrangement links TRBV5-6 to TRBJ2-7; D is unclear. The DNA for the CDR3 is TGTGCCAGCAGCTTTCGACTCCTCGAGCAGTACTTC. Amino acids: CASSFRLLEQYF.